The present TCR beta chain was sequenced within a study of T cell responses to AZD1222 COVID-19 vaccine. Sequenced by immunoSEQ multiplex PCR; TCRdb stores in-frame clones only, minus some. The profile shows 190,000 or so clones, approximately 90% of them singletons. V lost 5 bases, J lost 1 base, and 5 bases stayed unmatched. The V gene's germline CDR1 is SNHLY and CDR2 FYNNEI. This CDR3 is 15 amino acids long. This specimen consisted of peripheral blood, obtained 28 days after the second AZD1222 dose. This rearrangement joins TRBV2 to TRBJ1-1; 9 bases agree with TRBD1. The receptor's source is an adult who received the AZD1222 COVID-19 vaccine. The CDR3 region has the DNA TGTGCCAGCAGTTGGGACAGGGCAGGGAACACTGAAGCTTTCTTT. Amino acids: CASSWDRAGNTEAFF.